This entry lists 21 T cell receptor beta chains sequenced from one sample in a study of blood T cells in healthy people across ages (dated by TCRdb to about 2015). Receptor amplification or capture employed 5' RACE. The run used an Illumina HiSeq 2500. A second PCR of about 6 to 11 cycles was performed with a sample-barcoded 5' primer and a J-beta primer mix. The public reads were run again by TCRdb, first through fastp at Q25 and then through MiXCR, and only productive beta chains were kept. Rows are unified per CDR3 protein, each entry keeping the most common DNA and genes. For this sample the table gives 600,000 to 800,000 distinct CDR3 sequences, of which approximately 52% were detected only once. The ten largest account for approximately 13% of the sample. Sequenced material: blood. Receptor source: a woman of 80 years or more in good health.

This clonotype occurred many times. This chain uses TRBV6-6 with TRBJ1-6, with D tentatively TRBD1 (6 bases). The germline gives CDR1 MNHNY, CDR2 SVGAGI (reference sequence). Trimming left V 6 bases short and J 1 base short, with 10 bases between. The CDR3 totals 15 residues. The CDR3 loop is CASRQGGSYNSPLHF. The CDR3, as DNA: TGTGCCAGCAGACAGGGTGGGTCCTATAATTCACCCCTCCACTTT.

This clonotype occurred a few times. The rearrangement joins TRBV24-1 to TRBJ2-1; D may correspond to TRBD1 or TRBD2 (5 bases each). V lost 6 bases and J 2 bases, leaving 19 bases between the germline ends. CDR1 and CDR2 (germline): KGHDR, SFDVKD. This CDR3 comprises 17 residues. The CDR3 is CATSHPNGGRPYNEQFF. CDR3 DNA sequence: TGTGCCACCAGTCACCCAAATGGGGGAAGGCCCTACAATGAGCAGTTCTTC.

This clonotype was detected ten times or more. The chain has TRBV29-1 and TRBJ2-3; D could derive from TRBD1 or TRBD2 (5 bases each). CDR3 length equals 13 residues. V lost 6 bases, J lost 2 bases, and 12 bases lay in between. Germline V gives CDR1 SQVTM, CDR2 ANQGSEA. The chain's CDR3 is CSVVRDHTDTQYF. CDR3 coding DNA: TGCAGCGTCGTCCGGGACCACACAGATACGCAGTATTTT.

This clonotype was seen repeatedly, ten times or more. The chain combines TRBV20-1 with TRBJ2-7, with 7 bases fitting TRBD2. This CDR3 region has 13 residues. Trimming removed 6 bases from V and 3 bases from J; junction bases left unmatched: 8. From germline, CDR1 is DFQATT and CDR2 SNEGSKA (reference sequence). The DNA for the CDR3 is TGCAGTGCCACATGGGGGGGAGACTACGAGCAGTACTTC. Protein sequence: CSATWGGDYEQYF.

This clonotype was found once. The DNA of the CDR3 is TGTGCCAGCAGTAGGCGACGACAGTCTAGCACAGATACGCAGTATTTT. Translation: CASSRRRQSSTDTQYF. This chain joins TRBV2 and TRBJ2-3; D is perhaps TRBD1 (5 bases). V was pared by 5 bases and J by 0 bases, with 15 bases between. There are 16 residues in the CDR3. CDR1 SNHLY and CDR2 FYNNEI come from the germline V gene.

The chain employs TRBV20-1 and TRBJ2-7, with TRBD2 matching 8 bases. V dropped 1 base and J dropped 7; count of bases not matched to a gene: 12. From germline, CDR1 is DFQATT and CDR2 SNEGSKA (reference sequence). This CDR3 comprises 15 residues. In DNA, the CDR3 is TGCAGTGCTAGAGTCATTGCGGGGGGATACAATGAGCAGTACTTC. Translating gives CSARVIAGGYNEQYF.

The chain joins TRBV29-1 to TRBJ2-5; 8 bases match TRBD2. The CDR3 length is 15 residues. Germline assignment: CDR1 SQVTM and CDR2 ANQGSEA. After removal of 4 bases from V and 2 bases from J, the junction contained 9 bases not matched to a gene. The CDR3 sequence is CSVGRAGAGQETQYF. In nucleotides, the CDR3 is TGCAGCGTTGGTCGAGCGGGAGCGGGTCAAGAGACCCAGTACTTC.

This clonotype has more than one count but fewer than ten. This chain links TRBV12-3 or TRBV12-4 with TRBJ2-5, with D maybe TRBD1 (6 bases). The V gene lost 3 bases and the J gene lost 5 bases, with 13 bases spanning the gap. The CDR3 covers 14 residues. The DNA for the CDR3 is TGTGCCAGCAGTTTTACCGCGAGGGGGGAGACCCAGTACTTC. This encodes CASSFTARGETQYF.

This rearrangement joins TRBV7-6 to TRBJ2-1; 7 nucleotides match TRBD2. V was clipped by 3 bases and J by 8 bases; unmatched bases: 4. The CDR3 is 13 residues long. Germline V lookup: CDR1 SGHVS, CDR2 FNYEAQ. CDR3 loop: CASSLTSRDEQFF. DNA of the CDR3: TGTGCCAGCAGCTTGACTAGCCGGGATGAGCAGTTCTTC.

V and J are TRBV11-1 and TRBJ2-2; D is unclear. The V end lost 3 bases, the J end lost 7 bases, and 6 bases lay between the germline ends. The CDR3 totals 12 residues. Germline CDR1 and CDR2: SGHAT and FQDESV (reference sequence). Written as DNA, the CDR3 is TGTGCCAGCAGCTTGCTGCGCGGGGAGCTGTTTTTT. It encodes CASSLLRGELFF.

Many counts were recorded for this clonotype. One end of the junction is discordant with germline, which a read error may explain. This sequence joins TRBV5-1 and TRBJ2-3; D is perhaps TRBD1 or TRBD2 (5 bases each). Germline V CDR1 and CDR2: SGHRS, YFSETQ. The CDR3 consists of 14 residues. CDR3 protein: CVSSSRDLTDTQYF. The DNA of the CDR3 is TGCGTCAGCAGCTCCAGGGACCTCACAGATACGCAGTATTTT.

The gene calls are TRBV4-1 and TRBJ2-5; 9 bases agree with TRBD1. Germline V gene sequence: CDR1 MGHRA, CDR2 YSYEKL. The junction had 2 bases not matched to a gene; V was cut back by 1 base and J by 2 bases. The CDR3 loop spans 15 amino acids. CDR3 sequence reads: CASSQGDRGQETQYF. The CDR3 bases are TGCGCCAGCAGCCAAGGAGACAGGGGGCAAGAGACCCAGTACTTC.

This clonotype was counted between two and nine times. The V gene is TRBV5-1, the J gene TRBJ2-3; 9 bases align to TRBD1. V gave up 7 bases and J gave up 9 bases; unmatched junction bases: 9. The CDR3 is made up of 13 amino acids. Germline values: CDR1 SGHRS, CDR2 YFSETQ. The CDR3 bases are TGCGCCAGCGGCGAGGGACAGGGAGACACGCAGTATTTT. Translated: CASGEGQGDTQYF. The full variable domain, completed using reference TRBV5-1 and TRBJ2-3, is KAGVTQTPRYLIKTRGQQVTLSCSPISGHRSVSWYQQTPGQGLQFLFEYFSETQRNKGNFPGRFSGRQFSNSRSEMNVSTLELGDSALYLCASGEGQGDTQYFGPGTRLTVL.

This rearrangement joins TRBV29-1 to TRBJ1-2, with D unresolved. The V gene's germline CDR1 is SQVTM and CDR2 ANQGSEA. The CDR3 spans 13 residues. V was pared by 0 bases and J by 9 bases, with 14 bases between. The DNA of the CDR3 is TGCAGCGTTGAAGATCCAGTTGGGATGCGCTACACCTTC. As protein: CSVEDPVGMRYTF.

The chain joins TRBV10-2 to TRBJ2-3; TRBD2 aligns across 9 bases. The germline V gene has CDR1 WSHSY and CDR2 SAAADI. The CDR3 is made up of 15 amino acids. The V and J ends lost 3 bases and 4 bases, in that order; junction bases with no gene match: 5. DNA for the CDR3: TGCGCCAGCAGTGACGCGGGAGGGCAGGCAGATACGCAGTATTTT. Its translation is CASSDAGGQADTQYF.

In the case of this clonotype: A much larger clone is a single base away; this may be a read error. The J gene is TRBJ2-1, the V gene TRBV6-6; D may be TRBD2 (6 bases). This CDR3 has 12 residues. Germline V CDR1 and CDR2: MNHNY, SVGAGI (reference sequence). The V end was cut by 6 bases, the J end by 10 bases, with 13 bases between. CDR3 DNA: TGTGCCAGCAGGTACGGCCGGGGGGAGCAGTTCTTC. It yields the protein CASRYGRGEQFF.

V gene TRBV12-3 or TRBV12-4 combines with J gene TRBJ2-5; D call uncertain. The closer fit of TRBJ2-7 to the DNA end suggests the J call may be wrong. CDR3 length: 12 amino acids. This chain's CDR3 is CASSFYLYEQYF. The DNA of the CDR3 is TGTGCCAGCAGCTTCTACCTTTACGAGCAGTACTTC.

Concerning this clonotype: A much larger clone is a single base away; this may be a read error. Since the CDR3 does not end with the conserved phenylalanine or tryptophan, this likely comes from a read error. The gene calls are TRBV7-9 and TRBJ2-6; no clear D. The V end lost 1 base, the J end lost 0 bases, and 13 bases lay between the germline ends. Germline CDR1 and CDR2: SEHNR and FQNEAQ (reference sequence). The CDR3 runs 18 residues. The CDR3 sequence: CASSLDRSFSSGANVLTS. Here the CDR3 DNA reads TGTGCCAGCAGCTTAGACAGAAGTTTTAGCTCTGGGGCCAACGTCCTGACTTCC.

This chain links TRBV5-1 with TRBJ2-3; the D is unclear. V was shortened by 4 bases and J by 6 bases, with 15 bases between the two germline ends. CDR3 length: 14 residues. From germline, CDR1 is SGHRS and CDR2 YFSETQ. The CDR3 here is CASSDGSETDTQYF. The DNA for the CDR3 is TGCGCCAGCAGCGACGGGTCAGAGACGGATACGCAGTATTTT.

For this clonotype: This sequence may be a read error, since a much larger clone differs from it by one base. This chain connects TRBV2 to TRBJ2-4, with a possible D match to TRBD2 (5 bases). Per germline, CDR1 SNHLY and CDR2 FYNNEI. CDR3 length equals 19 residues. Trimming pared 0 bases from V and 0 bases from J, leaving 18 bases between. The CDR3 region is CASSEAAGRTHGAKNIQYF. Here the CDR3 DNA reads TGTGCCAGCAGTGAAGCGGCGGGCCGGACTCACGGAGCCAAAAACATTCAGTACTTC.

The CDR3 is CASSSRGSGSSYNEQFF. CDR3 DNA sequence: TGTGCCAGCAGCTCCCGGGGTAGCGGGAGCTCCTACAATGAGCAGTTCTTC. J is TRBJ2-1 and V is TRBV9; 9 bases are shared with TRBD2. The CDR3 sequence is 17 residues long. Germline loops: CDR1 SGDLS, CDR2 YYNGEE. After removal of 4 bases from V and 0 bases from J, the junction contained 8 bases not matched to a gene.